These 10 T cell receptor beta chains originate from one sample sequenced in a study of blood T cell repertoires in COVID-19. Data came from immunoSEQ multiplex PCR; TCRdb stores just in-frame clones and leaves some out. The sample has 180,000 or so clones; roughly four fifths are singletons. Sequencing used peripheral blood. These receptors originate from a woman aged 40 to 50 with COVID-19, enrolled during active disease.

The chain joins TRBV5-1 to TRBJ2-5; 14 bases line up with TRBD2. Germline CDR1 SGHRS, CDR2 YFSETQ. The CDR3 length is 18 residues. V shed 3 bases, J shed 4 bases, and the junction held 11 bases outside the gene matches. The CDR3 spells CASSSGTSGSYFRETQYF. CDR3 nucleotides: TGCGCCAGCAGCTCCGGGACTAGCGGGAGTTATTTCAGAGAGACCCAGTACTTC. Looking up the rest from reference TRBV5-1 and TRBJ2-5 gives the full variable domain: KAGVTQTPRYLIKTRGQQVTLSCSPISGHRSVSWYQQTPGQGLQFLFEYFSETQRNKGNFPGRFSGRQFSNSRSEMNVSTLELGDSALYLCASSSGTSGSYFRETQYFGPGTRLLVL.

This clone was seen many times. CDR3 residues: CASSPDRAPLHF. For the CDR3, the DNA is TGTGCCAGCAGCCCCGACAGGGCACCCCTCCACTTT. J is TRBJ1-6 and V is TRBV7-9, with 7 bases identical to TRBD1. Germline CDR1 is SEHNR and CDR2 is FQNEAQ (reference sequence). V gave up 5 bases and J gave up 11 bases; unmatched junction bases: 3. The CDR3 is 12 amino acids.

This clone was seen only once. DNA of the CDR3: TGCGCCAGCAGTGATCTAGTCAATCAGCCCCAGCATTTT. Its translation is CASSDLVNQPQHF. The rearrangement joins TRBV10-2 to TRBJ1-5, with unresolved D. Germline V gene data show CDR1 as WSHSY and CDR2 as SAAADI. V dropped 3 bases and J dropped 3 bases, with 6 bases sitting between them. This CDR3 spans 13 amino acids.

This sequence joins TRBV9 and TRBJ2-3; D gene ambiguous. The V gene's germline CDR1 is SGDLS and CDR2 YYNGEE. There are 13 residues in the CDR3. V lost 3 bases and J 5 bases, leaving 10 bases between the germline ends. The CDR3 DNA sequence: TGTGCCAGCAGCGATACGAGAGGAGATACGCAGTATTTT. Translating it yields CASSDTRGDTQYF.

This rearrangement joins TRBV3-1 (or the pseudogene TRBV3-2) to TRBJ1-6, with no clear D. Trimming shortened V by 1 base and J by 7 bases, and 11 bases separated the two germline ends. Germline values: CDR1 LGHDT, CDR2 YNNKEL (reference sequence). The length of the CDR3 is 15 residues. Here the CDR3 DNA reads TGTGCCAGCAGCCAAGGGGGAGGGTGGAATTCACCCCTCCACTTT. Translating it yields CASSQGGGWNSPLHF.

The chain employs TRBV21-1 and TRBJ2-5; TRBD2 reflects the table's D call only, with no check against the DNA. TRBV21-1 is noted as a pseudogene. The CDR3 extends over 15 amino acids. The chain's CDR3 is CASSKRLASQETQYF. CDR3 in DNA: TGTGCCAGCAGCAAACGACTAGCATCCCAAGAGACCCAGTACTTC.

The chain employs TRBV27 and TRBJ2-3; no definite D call. Trimming stripped 2 bases from V and 1 base from J, with 7 bases between. Germline V CDR1 and CDR2: MNHEY, SMNVEV (reference sequence). This CDR3 is built from 14 residues. CDR3 sequence reads: CASSLAVGTDTQYF. The CDR3 DNA follows: TGTGCCAGCAGTTTAGCGGTCGGCACAGATACGCAGTATTTT.

This sequence joins TRBV30 and TRBJ1-2; D ambiguous. Germline CDR1 GTSNPN, CDR2 SVGIG (reference sequence). The CDR3 extends over 12 amino acids. V was shortened by 2 bases and J by 4 bases, with 8 bases between the two germline ends. The CDR3 sequence: CAWSRQVYGYTF. The DNA of the CDR3 is TGTGCCTGGAGTCGGCAGGTCTATGGCTACACCTTC.

J is TRBJ2-1 and V is TRBV19, with 10 bases that match TRBD2. The CDR3 loop spans 13 amino acids. Trimming at V came to 8 bases and at J to 10 bases, leaving 8 bases not matched to a gene. Germline lookup yields CDR1 LNHDA and CDR2 SQIVND (reference sequence). The CDR3, as DNA: TGTGCCAGTTCCAGCGGGAGGGGAGGGGAGCAGTTCTTC. Translated: CASSSGRGGEQFF.

The chain joins TRBV4-1 to TRBJ2-7; 7 bases match TRBD1. Germline CDR1 is MGHRA and CDR2 is YSYEKL. This CDR3 is 17 amino acids long. The ends lost 2 bases at V and 0 bases at J; junction bases unmatched: 10. CDR3 in DNA: TGCGCCAGCAGCCAACAAGTGACAGGGCCTAGCTCCTACGAGCAGTACTTC. As protein: CASSQQVTGPSSYEQYF.